Listed here are 2 T cell receptor beta chains from one sample, sequenced in a study of blood T cell repertoires in COVID-19. TCRdb's copy holds only in-frame clones and misses some; the assay was immunoSEQ multiplex PCR. This sample has over 200,000 clones, with around 89% found just once. The material sequenced was peripheral blood. All receptors derive from a man aged 55 to 69 who had recovered from COVID-19.

Comment on this clone: One end of the junction fails to match germline, which may point to a read error. The chain couples TRBV18 to TRBJ2-7, with TRBD1 matching 8 bases. This CDR3 comprises 14 residues. Germline assignment: CDR1 KGHSH and CDR2 LQKENI. The CDR3 is CASSQGQASNEQYF. The CDR3 region has the DNA TGTGCCAGCTCACAGGGACAGGCCTCCAACGAGCAGTACTTC. Full variable domain (remainder filled in from reference TRBV18 and TRBJ2-7): NAGVMQNPRHLVRRRGQEARLRCSPMKGHSHVYWYRQLPEEGLKFMVYLQKENIIDESGMPKERFSAEFPKEGPSILRIQQVVRGDSAAYFCASSQGQASNEQYFGPGTRLTVT.

The chain is built from TRBV6-5 and TRBJ2-3; possibly TRBD2 for D (6 bases). The CDR3 has 14 residues. V was trimmed by 5 bases and J by 5 bases, leaving 14 bases between them. Germline CDR1 MNHEY, CDR2 SVGAGI. CDR3 sequence: CASSRDLYLDTQYF. CDR3 nucleotides: TGTGCCAGCAGTCGGGACTTGTACTTAGATACGCAGTATTTT.